Sequencing of this TCR beta chain was carried out in a study of regulatory T cells in long-lasting Graves disease. Study-wide context: For a period under 3 months, newly diagnosed Graves' patients had taken antithyroid drugs.

This sample's time point: newly diagnosed GD, antithyroid drugs for less than 3 months. Scientists built the TCR library using RNA that was extracted from PBMCs. Through Arm-PCR of CDR3 regions and iRepertoire HTBI primers, TCR beta libraries were built. TCRdb ran MiXCR on the multiplex PCR reads and lists one entry per CDR3 protein. The data contain a few hundred thousand distinct CDR3 sequences, roughly a sixth of them singletons. This clonotype showed up just a few times. This CDR3 comprises 13 residues. V lost 5 bases, J lost 3 bases, and 10 bases lay in between. Germline V CDR1 and CDR2: SEHNR, FQNEAQ (reference sequence). These data were likewise used in another study, on T cells in Graves' hyperthyroidism and ophthalmopathy.

The V gene is TRBV7-9, the J gene TRBJ1-2; D is undetermined. This TCR came from a man aged 35 to 55 with Graves disease. The sequenced sample was peripheral blood mononuclear cells (PBMCs), obtained at new diagnosis, from a patient treated with antithyroid drugs. The CDR3 DNA follows: TGTGCCAGCAGCGTCGGATCCTACTATGGCTACACCTTC. This translates into CASSVGSYYGYTF.